This T cell receptor beta chain stems from a study of T cells after yellow fever vaccination (dated by TCRdb to the late 2010s). Broadly, across the study: Libraries from fractions with low cell numbers were prepared with the SMART-Seq v4 Ultra Low Input RNA kit. Two healthy male donors, one aged 18 to 30 and one aged 30 to 39 years, were included in the cohort. Bulk TCR alpha and beta repertoires were sequenced longitudinally to track T-cell clones before and after primary and booster YFV17D yellow fever vaccination. Blood was drawn at multiple timepoints before and after primary and secondary immunization, with bulk PBMC replicates and cell subsets isolated.

Study-wide conclusions, independent of this receptor: Computational filtering was required because FACS-sorted repertoires could contain abundant contaminating clonotypes from the bulk population. Compared with the primary T-cell response, the secondary T-cell response was faster but weaker, reaching its peak on day 5 rather than on day 15. After the booster, most of the clones that had expanded following primary vaccination were detected again (around 95% of CD4 and around 88% of CD8), which suggests that memory was broadly maintained. Because the study included only a couple of donors, the extent to which the findings can be generalized is limited. A small share of clonotypes was detected in both CD4 and CD8 compartments, with the overlap likely arising from convergent recombination.

The sample's treatment or condition label, decoded: live attenuated yellow fever vaccine strain. A standard Ficoll-Paque protocol was used to isolate PBMCs from peripheral blood. Dynabeads CD4 and CD8 positive selection kits were used to isolate CD4 and CD8 T-cell fractions. RNA was extracted with TriZol from bulk PBMCs, CD4 and CD8 fractions, and dextramer-positive and dextramer-negative fractions. TCR cDNA was synthesized by 5'RACE template switching, which introduced a universal primer site and unique molecular identifiers. Priming of cDNA synthesis was performed from both the TCR alpha and TCR beta constant segments. Library amplification involved two PCR steps, and the second step added sample barcodes and sequencing adapters. Libraries were sequenced on Illumina HiSeq 2500 (2x100 bp) or NovaSeq (2x150 bp). Per the source publication's procedure: Demultiplexing of reads and collapsing into UMI consensus sequences were performed with MIGEC, and V(D)J alignment was carried out with MiXCR. Vaccine-responding clonotypes were identified with edgeR using replicate PBMC samples, with FDR below 0.01 and a log2 fold change above 5 up to day 15 being required. Each bulk clonotype received a CD4 or CD8 identity based on whether the sequenced CD4 or CD8 repertoire contained that clonotype at higher abundance. In-frame beta chains were kept once TCRdb had trimmed the public reads at Q25 with fastp and called clones with MiXCR. Every distinct CDR3 protein forms one entry, paired with its most common genes and DNA. None of the V and J calls come from the authors' own analysis; TCRdb made them. This sample holds around 73,000 distinct CDR3 sequences; over 7.5% were observed only once. Clones ranked in the top ten supply roughly 41% of the sample.

Only a few counts were recorded for this clonotype. Its recognized antigen is unknown. The sample holds no much larger clone one base away, and base qualities are not on file. The CDR3 contains 15 residues, cysteine and phenylalanine counted. Of all the DNA, just the CDR3 is kept, 45 bases in frame from base 1. V is pruned by 6 bases and J by 5 bases, leaving 13 bases of the junction without a gene match. Taken from the germline V gene, the CDR1 and CDR2 loops are SQVTM and ANQGSEA. The receptor comes from a man under 40 who received the YFV17D yellow fever vaccine. Sequenced material: CD8+ T cells sorted from PBMCs, taken on the day of the yellow fever booster vaccination. The chain was built from TRBV29-1 and TRBJ2-1, with 7 bases matching TRBD2. The bases read TGCAGCGTGCTGGGGGGGGTAGCGGCTAACAATGAGCAGTTCTTC. This is translated as CSVLGGVAANNEQFF.